This T cell receptor (beta chain) was profiled in a study of vaccination and CD4 T cells after COVID-19. Background on the study: Those taking part got two shots of either the BNT162b2 or the mRNA-1273 vaccine.

Treatment meaning: roughly ten-day PBMC culture with coronavirus spike peptide pools or control peptides (ViraFEST assay). Cultured CD4+ T cells had their DNA profiled by the Oncomine TCR Beta short-read assay. TCRdb fed the PCR reads into MiXCR, producing one record per CDR3 protein. The sample shows approximately 16,000 distinct CDR3 sequences, approximately 35% of them seen only once. Remarks on this clonotype: The antigen is not known.

Study-wide results and caveats: Convalescent patients' vaccine-specific clones were spike mono-reactive in 304 of 307 cases.

The CDR3 is made up of 14 amino acids. CDR1 and CDR2 from the germline V gene are SQVTM and ANQGSEA. Trimming stripped 5 bases from V and 0 bases from J, with 14 bases between. The TCR comes from a human donor who received a COVID-19 vaccine. The material was CD4+ T cells from blood, cultured in vitro, obtained before SARS-CoV-2 vaccination. The chain links TRBV29-1 to TRBJ2-7; D is uncertain. The CDR3 DNA sequence: TGCAGCGTTTCGGCTCGTAGGAGCTCCTACGAGCAGTACTTC. It translates to CSVSARRSSYEQYF.